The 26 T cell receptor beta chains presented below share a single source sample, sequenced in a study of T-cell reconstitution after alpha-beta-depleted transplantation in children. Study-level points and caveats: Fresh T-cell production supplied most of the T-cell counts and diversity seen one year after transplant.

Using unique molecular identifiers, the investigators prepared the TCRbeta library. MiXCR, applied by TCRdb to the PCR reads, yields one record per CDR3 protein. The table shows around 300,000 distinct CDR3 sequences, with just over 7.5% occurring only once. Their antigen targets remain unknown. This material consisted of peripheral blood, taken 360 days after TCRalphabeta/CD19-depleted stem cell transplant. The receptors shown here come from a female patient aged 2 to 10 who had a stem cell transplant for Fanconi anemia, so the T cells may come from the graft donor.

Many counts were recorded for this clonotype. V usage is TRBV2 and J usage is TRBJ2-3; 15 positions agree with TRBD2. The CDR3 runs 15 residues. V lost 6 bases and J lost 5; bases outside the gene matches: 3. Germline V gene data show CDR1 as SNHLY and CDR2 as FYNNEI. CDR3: CASSLGLAGGDTQYF. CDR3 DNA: TGTGCCAGCAGCCTGGGACTAGCGGGAGGAGATACGCAGTATTTT.

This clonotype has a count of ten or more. The CDR3 spells CASSRDPGTDTQYF. The CDR3 DNA sequence: TGCGCCAGCAGCCGGGACCCTGGTACGGATACGCAGTATTTT. The chain joins TRBV5-1 to TRBJ2-3; the D call may be TRBD1 or TRBD2 (5 bases each). The germline V gene has CDR1 SGHRS and CDR2 YFSETQ. V lost 4 bases, J lost 6 bases, and 15 bases lay in between. This CDR3 is 14 amino acids long.

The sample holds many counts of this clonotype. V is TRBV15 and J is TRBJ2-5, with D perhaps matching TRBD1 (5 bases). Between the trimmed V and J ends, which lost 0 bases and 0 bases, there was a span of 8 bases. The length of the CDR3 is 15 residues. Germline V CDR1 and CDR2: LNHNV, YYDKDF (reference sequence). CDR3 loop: CATSRERTNQETQYF. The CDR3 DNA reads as TGTGCCACCAGCAGAGAGAGGACAAACCAAGAGACCCAGTACTTC.

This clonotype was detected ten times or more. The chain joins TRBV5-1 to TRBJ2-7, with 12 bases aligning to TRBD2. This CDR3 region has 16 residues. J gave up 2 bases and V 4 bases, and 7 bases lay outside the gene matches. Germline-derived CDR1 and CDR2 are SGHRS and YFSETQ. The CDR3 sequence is CASSDLLAGGPYEQYF. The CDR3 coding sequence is TGCGCCAGCAGCGATCTTCTAGCGGGGGGGCCCTACGAGCAGTACTTC.

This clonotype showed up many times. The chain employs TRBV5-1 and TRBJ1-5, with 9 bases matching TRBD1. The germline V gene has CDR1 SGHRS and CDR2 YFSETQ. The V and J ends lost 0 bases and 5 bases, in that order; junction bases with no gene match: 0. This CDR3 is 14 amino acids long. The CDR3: CASSLGTGDQPQHF. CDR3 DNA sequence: TGCGCCAGCAGCTTGGGGACAGGGGATCAGCCCCAGCATTTT.

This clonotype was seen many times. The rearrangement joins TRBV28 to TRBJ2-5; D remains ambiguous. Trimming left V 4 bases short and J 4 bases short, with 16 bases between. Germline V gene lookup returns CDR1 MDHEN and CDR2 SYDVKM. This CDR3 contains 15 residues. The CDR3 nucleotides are TGTGCCAGCAGTTCCGCAGTTTTGGGAAGAGAGACCCAGTACTTC. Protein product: CASSSAVLGRETQYF.

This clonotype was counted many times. In DNA, the CDR3 is TGTGCCAGCAGACGGAATCCGGACAATGAGCAGTTCTTC. As protein: CASRRNPDNEQFF. The V call is TRBV12-3 or TRBV12-4, the J call TRBJ2-1, with unresolved D. V was shortened by 6 bases and J by 5 bases, with 11 bases between the two germline ends. This CDR3 has 13 amino acids.

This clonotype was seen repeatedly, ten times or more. CDR3 nucleotides: TGCAGTGCTGAAAAGACTAGGCAGACCCAGTACTTC. It translates to CSAEKTRQTQYF. The V call is TRBV20-1, the J call TRBJ2-5, with D possibly being TRBD2 (6 bases). Per germline, CDR1 DFQATT and CDR2 SNEGSKA (reference sequence). The CDR3 covers 12 residues. V lost 5 bases and J 6 bases, leaving 13 bases between the germline ends.

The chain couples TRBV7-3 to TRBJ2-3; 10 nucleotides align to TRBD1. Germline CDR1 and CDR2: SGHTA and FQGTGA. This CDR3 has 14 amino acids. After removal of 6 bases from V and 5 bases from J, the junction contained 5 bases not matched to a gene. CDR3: CASRLGQGIDTQYF. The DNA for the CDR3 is TGTGCCAGCAGATTGGGACAGGGGATAGATACGCAGTATTTT.

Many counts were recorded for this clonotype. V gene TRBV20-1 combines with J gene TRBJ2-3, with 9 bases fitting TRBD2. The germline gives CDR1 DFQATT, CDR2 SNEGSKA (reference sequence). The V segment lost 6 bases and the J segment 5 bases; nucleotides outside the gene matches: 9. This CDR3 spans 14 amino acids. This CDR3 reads CSAAILAGRDTQYF. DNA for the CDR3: TGCAGTGCCGCCATCCTAGCGGGGAGAGATACGCAGTATTTT.

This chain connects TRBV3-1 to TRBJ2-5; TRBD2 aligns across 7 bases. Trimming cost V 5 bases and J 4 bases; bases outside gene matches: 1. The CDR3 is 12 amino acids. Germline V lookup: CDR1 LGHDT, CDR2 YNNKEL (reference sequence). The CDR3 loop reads CASSGGVETQYF. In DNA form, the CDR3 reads TGTGCCAGCAGCGGGGGGGTAGAGACCCAGTACTTC.

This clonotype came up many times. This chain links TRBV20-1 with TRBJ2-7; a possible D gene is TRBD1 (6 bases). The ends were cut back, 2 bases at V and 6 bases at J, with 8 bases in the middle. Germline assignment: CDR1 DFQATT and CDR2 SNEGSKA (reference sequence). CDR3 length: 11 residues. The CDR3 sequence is CSARTRGEQYV. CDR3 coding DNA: TGCAGTGCTAGAACCAGGGGCGAGCAGTACGTC.

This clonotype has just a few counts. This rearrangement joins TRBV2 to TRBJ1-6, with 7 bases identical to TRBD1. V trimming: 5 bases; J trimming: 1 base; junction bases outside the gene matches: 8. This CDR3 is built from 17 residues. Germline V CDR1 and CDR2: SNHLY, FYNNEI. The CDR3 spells CASSLFSGQSYNSPLHF. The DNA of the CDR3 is TGTGCCAGCAGTTTGTTTTCGGGACAGTCCTATAATTCACCCCTCCACTTT.

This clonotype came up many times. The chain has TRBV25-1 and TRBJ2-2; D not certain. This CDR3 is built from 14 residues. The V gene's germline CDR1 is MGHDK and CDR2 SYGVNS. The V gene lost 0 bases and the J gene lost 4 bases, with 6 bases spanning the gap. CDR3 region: CASSEYFLTGELFF. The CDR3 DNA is TGTGCCAGCAGTGAATATTTCCTCACCGGGGAGCTGTTTTTT. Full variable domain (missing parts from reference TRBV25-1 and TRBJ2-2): EADIYQTPRYLVIGTGKKITLECSQTMGHDKMYWYQQDPGMELHLIHYSYGVNSTEKGDLSSESTVSRIRTEHFPLTLESARPSHTSQYLCASSEYFLTGELFFGEGSRLTVL.

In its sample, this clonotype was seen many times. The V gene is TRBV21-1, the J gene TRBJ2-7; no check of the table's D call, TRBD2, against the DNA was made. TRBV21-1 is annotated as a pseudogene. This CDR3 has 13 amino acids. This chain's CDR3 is CASSPLQGGEQYF. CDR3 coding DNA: TGTGCCAGCAGCCCCCTCCAGGGTGGCGAGCAGTACTTC.

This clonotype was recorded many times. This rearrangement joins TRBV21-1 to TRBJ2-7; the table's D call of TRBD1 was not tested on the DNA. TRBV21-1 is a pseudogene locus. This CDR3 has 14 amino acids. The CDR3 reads CASSTGQEIYEQYF. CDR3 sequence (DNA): TGTGCCAGCAGCACCGGACAGGAAATCTACGAGCAGTACTTC.

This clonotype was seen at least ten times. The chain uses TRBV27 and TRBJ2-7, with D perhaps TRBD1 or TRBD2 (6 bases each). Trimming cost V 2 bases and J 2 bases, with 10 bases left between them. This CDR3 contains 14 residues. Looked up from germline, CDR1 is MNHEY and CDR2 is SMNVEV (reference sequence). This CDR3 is CASSLMGGPYEQYF. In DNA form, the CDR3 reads TGTGCCAGCAGTTTAATGGGGGGCCCCTACGAGCAGTACTTC.

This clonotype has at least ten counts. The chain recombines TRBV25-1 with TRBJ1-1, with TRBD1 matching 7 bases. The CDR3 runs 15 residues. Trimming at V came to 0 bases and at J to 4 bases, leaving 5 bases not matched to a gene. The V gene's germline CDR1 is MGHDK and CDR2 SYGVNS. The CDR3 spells CASSEYRGGGTEAFF. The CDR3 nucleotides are TGTGCCAGCAGTGAATATAGAGGGGGCGGCACTGAAGCTTTCTTT.

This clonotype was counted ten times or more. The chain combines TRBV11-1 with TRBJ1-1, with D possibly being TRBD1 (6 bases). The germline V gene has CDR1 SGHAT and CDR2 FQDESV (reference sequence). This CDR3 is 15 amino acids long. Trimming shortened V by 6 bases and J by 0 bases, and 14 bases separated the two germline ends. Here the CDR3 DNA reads TGTGCCAGCAGTAAGGGACATCGTATGAACACTGAAGCTTTCTTT. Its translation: CASSKGHRMNTEAFF.

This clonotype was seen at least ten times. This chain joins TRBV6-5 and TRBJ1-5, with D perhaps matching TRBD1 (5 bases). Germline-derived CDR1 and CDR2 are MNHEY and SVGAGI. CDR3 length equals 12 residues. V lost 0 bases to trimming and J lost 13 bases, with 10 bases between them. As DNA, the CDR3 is TGTGCCAGCAGTTACTCCGGGGGTTCTCAGCATTTT. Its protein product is CASSYSGGSQHF.

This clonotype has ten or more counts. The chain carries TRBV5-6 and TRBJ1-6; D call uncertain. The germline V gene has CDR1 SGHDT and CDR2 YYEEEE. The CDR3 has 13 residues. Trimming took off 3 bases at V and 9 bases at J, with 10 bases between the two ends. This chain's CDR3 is CASSSPPASPLHF. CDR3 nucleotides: TGTGCCAGCAGCTCCCCACCTGCTTCACCCCTCCACTTT.

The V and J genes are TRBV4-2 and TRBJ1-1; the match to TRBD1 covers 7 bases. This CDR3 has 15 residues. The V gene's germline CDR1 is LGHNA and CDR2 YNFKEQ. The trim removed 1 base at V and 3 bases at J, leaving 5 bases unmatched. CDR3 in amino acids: CASSQADREYTEAFF. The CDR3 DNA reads TGTGCCAGCAGCCAAGCCGACAGGGAGTACACTGAAGCTTTCTTT.

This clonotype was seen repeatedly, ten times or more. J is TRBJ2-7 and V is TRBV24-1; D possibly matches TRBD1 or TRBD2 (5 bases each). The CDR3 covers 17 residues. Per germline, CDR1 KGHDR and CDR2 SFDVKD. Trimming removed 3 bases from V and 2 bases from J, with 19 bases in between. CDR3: CATSDPTRDLSAYEQYF. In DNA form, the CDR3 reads TGTGCCACCAGTGATCCCACCCGGGACCTTTCAGCCTACGAGCAGTACTTC.

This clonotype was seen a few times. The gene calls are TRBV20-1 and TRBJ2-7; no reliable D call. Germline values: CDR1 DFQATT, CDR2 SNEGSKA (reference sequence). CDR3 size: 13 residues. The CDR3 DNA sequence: TGCAGCGCAGAACCCGGTCCACCCTACGAGCAGTACTTC. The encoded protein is CSAEPGPPYEQYF.

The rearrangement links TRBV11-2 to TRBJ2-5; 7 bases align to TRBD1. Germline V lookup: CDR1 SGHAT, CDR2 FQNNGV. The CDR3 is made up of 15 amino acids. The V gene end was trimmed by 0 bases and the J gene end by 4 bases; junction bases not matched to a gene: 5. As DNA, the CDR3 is TGTGCCAGCAGCTTAGACAGGGGGAGTGGAGAGACCCAGTACTTC. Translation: CASSLDRGSGETQYF.

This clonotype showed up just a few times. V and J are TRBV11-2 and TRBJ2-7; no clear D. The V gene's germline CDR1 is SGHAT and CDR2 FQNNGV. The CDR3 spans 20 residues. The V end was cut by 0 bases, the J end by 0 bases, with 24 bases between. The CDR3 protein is CASSLDGMAFGGPSSYEQYV. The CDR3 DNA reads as TGTGCCAGCAGCTTAGATGGGATGGCCTTTGGCGGACCGAGCTCCTACGAGCAGTACGTC.